This TCR beta chain emerged from a study of blood T cells in healthy people across ages. This clonotype turned up a few times. PCR was performed a second time for roughly 7 to 12 cycles using a sample-barcoded 5' primer and a J-beta primer mix. TCRdb analysed the 5' RACE reads with MiXCR anew, one entry per CDR3 protein. Of hundreds of thousands of distinct CDR3 sequences listed, around 38% are singletons. V was clipped by 3 bases and J by 2 bases, with 7 bases between them. CDR3 length: 13 amino acids. Germline CDR1 KGHSH, CDR2 LQKENI. This TCR was recovered from an older man in good health. The rearrangement uses TRBV18 and TRBJ1-1; D unclear. The sequencing input was blood. CDR3 coding DNA: TGTGCCAGCTCACCGAAGTCCAACACTGAAGCTTTCTTT. This sequence encodes CASSPKSNTEAFF.